This TCR beta chain was obtained from a study of Graves' ophthalmopathy and Graves' hyperthyroidism. Turning to the study itself: Investigators collected peripheral blood at initial diagnosis, before any treatment was given.

Amplification of the TCR beta CDR3 regions used RNA transcripts (as template). Scientists carried out first-round RT-PCR using HTBI primers and then a second-round multiplex PCR. TCRdb recomputed calls from the multiplex PCR reads with MiXCR, one row per CDR3 protein. The sample contains more than 550,000 distinct CDR3 sequences, about 41% of which appear only once. This clonotype appeared many times. Trimming at V came to 5 bases and at J to 7 bases, leaving 6 bases not matched to a gene. The CDR3 extends over 14 amino acids. The source is an adult man with Graves' ophthalmopathy. Input material: peripheral blood. The chain carries TRBV12-3 or TRBV12-4 and TRBJ1-5; 9 bases are shared with TRBD1. The CDR3 DNA is TGTGCCAGCAGTCAGGAGGACAGGGGCCAGCCCCAGCATTTT. Its protein is CASSQEDRGQPQHF.